The 3 T cell receptor beta chains below all came from one sample that was sequenced in a study of cytomegalovirus exposure and HLA in healthy donors. It was with 60 Vbeta and 13 Jbeta primers that the PCR ran. Profiling relied on immunoSEQ multiplex PCR, and the TCRdb table lists in-frame clones only, not all of them. The table records roughly 100,000 clones, about 12% of them present only once. Sequencing input: PBMCs. The receptor source for this set is a man aged 35-49 years in good health and CMV-seropositive.

V gene TRBV27 combines with J gene TRBJ2-5, with TRBD2 matching 15 bases. Trimming took 4 bases from V and 6 from J; bases not matched to a gene: 12. CDR3 length: 18 residues. The germline V gene encodes CDR1 MNHEY and CDR2 SMNVEV (reference sequence). The CDR3 bases are TGTGCCAGCAGTTCGGAGGGACTAGCGGGAGGCCGTAGAAAGACCCAGTACTTC. Its translation: CASSSEGLAGGRRKTQYF.

This clone occurred a few times. In DNA form, the CDR3 reads TGTGCCAGCAGTGGGCCCGACAGGGGTTATTTCTCCCAGCATTTT. It specifies CASSGPDRGYFSQHF. The chain employs TRBV6-1 and TRBJ1-5, with TRBD1 matching 8 bases. J lost 11 bases, V lost 4 bases, and 13 bases had no gene match. This CDR3 has 15 amino acids. From germline, CDR1 is MNHNS and CDR2 SASEGT.

The sample holds a few counts of this clone. The chain has TRBV19 and TRBJ1-1, with TRBD1 matching 7 bases. The germline gives CDR1 LNHDA, CDR2 SQIVND (reference sequence). The CDR3 length is 13 residues. V trimming: 7 bases; J trimming: 4 bases; junction bases outside the gene matches: 6. The CDR3 sequence is CASKQGWFTEAFF. The CDR3, as DNA: TGTGCCAGTAAACAGGGGTGGTTCACTGAAGCTTTCTTT.